Listed here is a single T cell receptor (beta chain). Germline lookup yields CDR1 SNHLY and CDR2 FYNNEI. With V trimmed by 8 bases and J by 4 bases, 7 bases remained unmatched. The CDR3 runs 14 residues. This sample was included in a study of blood T cell repertoires in COVID-19. Overall study: T cells, B-cell-depleted T cells, or PBMCs supplied cDNA or gDNA.

Original processing methods: Estimates of nucleated cell counts were drawn from the amplification of reference gene primers. The method was immunoSEQ multiplex PCR; TCRdb's version includes in-frame clones alone and lacks a portion of them. The V and J calls and the clone size are those of that table, but D and trimming were determined from the DNA. In the table there are about 86,000 clones, 80% to 85% of which are singletons. The source is a woman of 80 years or more with active or convalescent COVID-19. J is TRBJ1-4 and V is TRBV2; 7 bases fit TRBD1. Sequenced: peripheral blood. The CDR3 DNA follows: TGTGCCAGCTCCAGACAGGGCAATAATGAAAAACTGTTTTTT. Translation: CASSRQGNNEKLFF.